This passage covers 26 T cell receptor beta chains from one sample sequenced in a study of T-cell memory formation after mild COVID-19. TCRdb ran MiXCR on the 5' RACE reads and lists one entry per CDR3 protein. The sample contains some 350,000 distinct CDR3 sequences, over 10% of which appear only once. The sequenced material came from PBMCs or a T cell subset sorted from them (not recorded which). These receptors came from a man between 18 and 35 years old who had mild COVID-19 (a few samples of this study predate the infection). Cell type and time point are not known.

This clonotype was picked up a small number of times. The chain is built from TRBV7-9 and TRBJ1-1; 9 bases map to TRBD1. The V gene end was trimmed by 5 bases and the J gene end by 7 bases; junction bases not matched to a gene: 11. This CDR3 comprises 15 residues. Germline assignment: CDR1 SEHNR and CDR2 FQNEAQ (reference sequence). The CDR3 here is CASSQMGQGADEAFF. CDR3 nucleotide sequence: TGTGCCAGCAGCCAGATGGGACAGGGAGCGGATGAAGCTTTCTTT.

This clonotype was recorded a few times. This chain joins TRBV7-9 and TRBJ1-1; D is unclear. Germline values: CDR1 SEHNR, CDR2 FQNEAQ (reference sequence). The CDR3 consists of 13 residues. The V gene lost 5 bases and the J gene lost 0 bases, with 7 bases spanning the gap. The CDR3 region has the DNA TGTGCCAGCAGCCCAATCATGAACACTGAAGCTTTCTTT. Encoded protein: CASSPIMNTEAFF.

This clonotype was counted at least ten times. The V gene is TRBV3-1, the J gene TRBJ2-5; 8 bases fit TRBD1. V shed 3 bases, J shed 1 base, and the junction held 13 bases outside the gene matches. CDR3 length: 18 residues. Germline V lookup: CDR1 LGHDT, CDR2 YNNKEL (reference sequence). In DNA, the CDR3 is TGTGCCAGCAGCCAGTCGCGATTCAGGGGGCATACCCAAGAGACCCAGTACTTC. Its protein product is CASSQSRFRGHTQETQYF.

This chain uses TRBV29-1 with TRBJ1-1, with a tentative D call TRBD1 (6 bases). The CDR3 is 12 amino acids. Germline CDR1 and CDR2: SQVTM and ANQGSEA. Trimming stripped 6 bases from V and 2 bases from J, with 10 bases between. The chain's CDR3 is CSVDSSNTEAFF. In DNA, the CDR3 is TGCAGCGTGGACAGCTCTAACACTGAAGCTTTCTTT. Combining the CDR3 with reference TRBV29-1 and TRBJ1-1 gives the whole variable domain SAVISQKPSRDICQRGTSLTIQCQVDSQVTMMFWYRQQPGQSLTLIATANQGSEATYESGFVIDKFPISRPNLTFSTLTVSNMSPEDSSIYLCSVDSSNTEAFFGQGTRLTVV.

This clonotype turned up a few times. The chain uses TRBV19 and TRBJ1-1; 8 bases agree with TRBD1. CDR1 is LNHDA and CDR2 is SQIVND in the germline V gene (reference sequence). The V gene end was trimmed by 1 base and the J gene end by 4 bases; junction bases not matched to a gene: 5. There are 15 residues in the CDR3. This chain's CDR3 is CASSIGQGLGTEAFF. The CDR3 nucleotides read TGTGCCAGTAGTATAGGACAGGGGCTGGGCACTGAAGCTTTCTTT. Looking up the rest from reference TRBV19 and TRBJ1-1 gives the full variable domain: DGGITQSPKYLFRKEGQNVTLSCEQNLNHDAMYWYRQDPGQGLRLIYYSQIVNDFQKGDIAEGYSVSREKKESFPLTVTSAQKNPTAFYLCASSIGQGLGTEAFFGQGTRLTVV.

The sample holds a few counts of this clonotype. The gene calls are TRBV11-2 and TRBJ1-1; D is undetermined. Trimming took off 1 base at V and 4 bases at J, with 10 bases between the two ends. Germline values: CDR1 SGHAT, CDR2 FQNNGV. The CDR3 runs 14 residues. CDR3 nucleotide sequence: TGTGCCAGCAGCTTAGGGGCGGCGGGCACTGAAGCTTTCTTT. Its protein is CASSLGAAGTEAFF.

The chain links TRBV6-6 to TRBJ2-5; TRBD1 aligns across 9 bases. From germline, CDR1 is MNHNY and CDR2 SVGAGI (reference sequence). Losses at the gene ends were 5 bases for V and 4 bases for J; bases not matched to a gene: 11. The CDR3 is made up of 16 amino acids. CDR3 loop: CASSPPTGGLLETQYF. CDR3 DNA: TGTGCCAGCAGTCCACCGACAGGGGGGTTGTTAGAGACCCAGTACTTC.

The V call is TRBV7-9, the J call TRBJ2-5, with 8 bases matching TRBD1. Germline V CDR1 and CDR2: SEHNR, FQNEAQ (reference sequence). The V gene end was trimmed by 6 bases and the J gene end by 3 bases; junction bases not matched to a gene: 12. This CDR3 comprises 16 residues. CDR3 sequence (DNA): TGTGCCAGCAGGCCAGGACAGGGTTTGGCCAAAGAGACCCAGTACTTC. Its translation: CASRPGQGLAKETQYF.

The rearrangement uses TRBV7-2 and TRBJ2-2, with a tentative D call TRBD1 (6 bases). The germline V gene has CDR1 SGHTA and CDR2 FQGNSA. V lost 5 bases and J 6 bases, leaving 19 bases between the germline ends. The CDR3 contains 16 residues. CDR3 in amino acids: CASSVNRANRAGELFF. The CDR3 DNA follows: TGTGCCAGCAGCGTGAACAGGGCTAATAGGGCCGGGGAGCTGTTTTTT.

This clonotype was seen only a few times. The chain employs TRBV7-9 and TRBJ1-2; possibly TRBD1 for D (5 bases). V was shortened by 5 bases and J by 8 bases, with 15 bases between the two germline ends. Germline CDR1 reads SEHNR; CDR2 reads FQNEAQ (reference sequence). The CDR3 is 13 residues long. CDR3 amino acids: CASSGDGVLGYTF. The CDR3 DNA follows: TGTGCCAGCAGCGGGGACGGCGTTTTGGGCTACACCTTC.

In this sample, this clonotype turned up a few times. The J gene is TRBJ2-7, the V gene TRBV7-6, with a possible D match to TRBD1 (5 bases). The CDR3 is made up of 14 amino acids. Germline V gene data show CDR1 as SGHVS and CDR2 as FNYEAQ. V was clipped by 8 bases and J by 5 bases, with 19 bases between them. CDR3 residues: CASLSTGEGDEQYF. In nucleotides, the CDR3 is TGTGCCAGCCTTTCCACAGGCGAAGGGGACGAGCAGTACTTC.

The chain carries TRBV11-2 and TRBJ2-2; 9 nucleotides agree with TRBD2. CDR1 SGHAT and CDR2 FQNNGV come from the germline V gene. CDR3 size: 17 residues. Trimming cost V 3 bases and J 1 base; bases outside gene matches: 6. The CDR3 loop is CASSFAGTSLNTGELFF. The CDR3 region has the DNA TGTGCCAGCAGCTTCGCCGGGACTAGCCTGAACACCGGGGAGCTGTTTTTT.

In this sample, this clonotype turned up a few times. The rearrangement uses TRBV25-1 and TRBJ1-3; TRBD1 matches at 7 bases. V lost 2 bases to trimming and J lost 2 bases; unmatched junction nucleotides: 6. This CDR3 comprises 16 residues. Germline values: CDR1 MGHDK, CDR2 SYGVNS. CDR3 in amino acids: CASSEVRGSAGNTIYF. The CDR3, as DNA: TGTGCCAGCAGTGAAGTCAGGGGGTCTGCTGGAAACACCATATATTTT.

The chain combines TRBV4-2 with TRBJ2-3; no definite D call. V shed 0 bases and J shed 6 bases, with 10 bases lying between them. CDR1 and CDR2 (germline): LGHNA, YNFKEQ. The CDR3 contains 14 residues. The CDR3 protein is CASSQDEATDTQYF. CDR3 in DNA: TGTGCCAGCAGCCAAGATGAGGCTACTGATACGCAGTATTTT.

The chain joins TRBV21-1 to TRBJ2-3; the D call of TRBD1 is as the table states it, not checked on the DNA. TRBV21-1 has pseudogene status. This CDR3 has 15 amino acids. In DNA, the CDR3 is TGTGCCAGCAGTTACAGCTCCACAGGACGAGATACGCAGTATTTT. Translation: CASSYSSTGRDTQYF.

The gene calls are TRBV2 and TRBJ1-2, with a tentative D call TRBD1 (6 bases). V was clipped by 3 bases and J by 7 bases, with 15 bases between them. Germline lookup yields CDR1 SNHLY and CDR2 FYNNEI. The CDR3 spans 14 residues. The CDR3 protein is CASSEEQGWGGYTF. Here the CDR3 DNA reads TGTGCCAGCAGTGAGGAACAGGGCTGGGGTGGCTACACCTTC.

Only a few counts were recorded for this clonotype. The CDR3 is CASSPGDRAGETQYF. CDR3 nucleotides: TGTGCCAGCTCGCCTGGCGACAGGGCGGGAGAGACCCAGTACTTC. The V gene is TRBV18, the J gene TRBJ2-5; 7 nucleotides match TRBD1. CDR1 and CDR2 (germline): KGHSH, LQKENI. This CDR3 is built from 15 residues. V shed 6 bases and J 4 bases; nucleotides not matched to a gene: 11. Full variable domain (remainder filled in from reference TRBV18 and TRBJ2-5): NAGVMQNPRHLVRRRGQEARLRCSPMKGHSHVYWYRQLPEEGLKFMVYLQKENIIDESGMPKERFSAEFPKEGPSILRIQQVVRGDSAAYFCASSPGDRAGETQYFGPGTRLLVL.

This clonotype was seen only a few times. The chain is built from TRBV19 and TRBJ2-1; D is undetermined. In germline, CDR1 is LNHDA, CDR2 SQIVND (reference sequence). CDR3 length equals 13 residues. Between the trimmed V and J ends, which lost 5 bases and 6 bases, there was a span of 11 bases. CDR3 nucleotide sequence: TGTGCCAGTAGTGCTCCCCCGGGCAATGAGCAGTTCTTC. Protein: CASSAPPGNEQFF.

This chain uses TRBV12-3 or TRBV12-4 with TRBJ1-6, with D tentatively TRBD1 (5 bases). Trimming left V 5 bases short and J 10 bases short, with 12 bases between. The CDR3 totals 13 residues. The CDR3 region has the DNA TGTGCCAGCAGTAGTCAGGGTACCTCACCCCTCCACTTT. The encoded protein is CASSSQGTSPLHF.

This clonotype was recorded a few times. The chain links TRBV30 to TRBJ2-7; D is perhaps TRBD2 (5 bases). The CDR3 extends over 14 amino acids. The ends were cut back, 2 bases at V and 3 bases at J, with 14 bases in the middle. CDR1 is GTSNPN and CDR2 is SVGIG in the germline V gene (reference sequence). The CDR3 DNA is TGTGCCTGGAGTCAAGGATATGGGAGCTACGAGCAGTACTTC. This encodes CAWSQGYGSYEQYF.

This clonotype occurred a few times. The CDR3 here is CASSPRGGSVADTQYF. In nucleotides, the CDR3 is TGTGCCAGCAGCCCTAGAGGGGGGAGCGTGGCAGATACGCAGTATTTT. The chain uses TRBV3-1 and TRBJ2-3, with D perhaps matching TRBD1 or TRBD2 (6 bases each). This CDR3 comprises 16 residues. Trimming stripped 4 bases from V and 4 bases from J, with 18 bases between. Germline CDR1 is LGHDT and CDR2 is YNNKEL (reference sequence).

The V and J genes are TRBV6-2 or TRBV6-3 and TRBJ2-7; 10 bases match TRBD1. The V gene's germline CDR1 is MNHEY and CDR2 SVGEGT. The CDR3 contains 16 residues. With 5 bases clipped from V and 0 bases from J, the junction kept 7 bases outside the gene matches. The CDR3 DNA reads TGTGCCAGCAGTCTGAGACAGGGGGCACGCTCCTACGAGCAGTACGTC. Translated, it gives CASSLRQGARSYEQYV.

The chain is built from TRBV21-1 and TRBJ2-7; TRBD1 is the table's D call and was not checked against the DNA. TRBV21-1 corresponds to a pseudogene. The CDR3 spans 14 residues. The CDR3 sequence: CASSTIWDRVEQYV. The CDR3 DNA reads TGTGCCAGCAGCACGATCTGGGACAGAGTCGAGCAGTACGTC.

This clonotype was picked up a small number of times. V is TRBV4-3 and J is TRBJ2-3, with a tentative D call TRBD2 (5 bases). CDR1 and CDR2 (germline): LGHNA, YSLEER. Trimming stripped 3 bases from V and 6 bases from J, with 10 bases between. This CDR3 region has 13 residues. CDR3 sequence: CASSHVAQDTQYF. The CDR3 DNA is TGCGCCAGCAGCCATGTAGCGCAGGATACGCAGTATTTT.

The chain couples TRBV5-1 to TRBJ2-3, with a possible D match to TRBD1 (6 bases). This CDR3 contains 16 residues. Looked up from germline, CDR1 is SGHRS and CDR2 is YFSETQ. The germline V and J ends were trimmed by 4 bases and 3 bases, with 18 bases remaining between them. The CDR3 reads CASSIPGQSGTDTQYF. The CDR3 nucleotides are TGCGCCAGCAGCATACCGGGACAAAGTGGTACAGATACGCAGTATTTT.

The chain carries TRBV5-1 and TRBJ1-2; D perhaps matches TRBD1 (5 bases). From germline, CDR1 is SGHRS and CDR2 YFSETQ. The CDR3 has 15 residues. Trimming pared 5 bases from V and 4 bases from J, leaving 18 bases between. CDR3 loop: CASRDAGERGYGYTF. CDR3 sequence (DNA): TGCGCCAGCAGGGACGCGGGGGAGAGAGGCTATGGCTACACCTTC.